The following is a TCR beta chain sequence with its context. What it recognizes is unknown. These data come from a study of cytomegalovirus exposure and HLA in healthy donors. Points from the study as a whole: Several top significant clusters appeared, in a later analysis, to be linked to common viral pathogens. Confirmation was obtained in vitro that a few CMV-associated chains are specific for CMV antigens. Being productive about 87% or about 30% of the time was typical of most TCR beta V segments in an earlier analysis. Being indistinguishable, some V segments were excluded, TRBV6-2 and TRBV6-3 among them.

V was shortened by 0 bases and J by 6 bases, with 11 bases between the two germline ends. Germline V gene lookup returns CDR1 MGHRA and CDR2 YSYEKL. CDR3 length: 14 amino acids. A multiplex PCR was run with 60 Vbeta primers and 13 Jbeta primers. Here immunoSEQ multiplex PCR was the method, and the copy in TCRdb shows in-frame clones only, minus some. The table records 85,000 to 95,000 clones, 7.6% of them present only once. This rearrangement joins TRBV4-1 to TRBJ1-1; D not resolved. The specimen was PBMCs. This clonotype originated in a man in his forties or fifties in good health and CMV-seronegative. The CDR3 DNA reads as TGCGCCAGCAGCCAAGAGGTGGTGGCACCTGAAGCTTTCTTT. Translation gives CASSQEVVAPEAFF.